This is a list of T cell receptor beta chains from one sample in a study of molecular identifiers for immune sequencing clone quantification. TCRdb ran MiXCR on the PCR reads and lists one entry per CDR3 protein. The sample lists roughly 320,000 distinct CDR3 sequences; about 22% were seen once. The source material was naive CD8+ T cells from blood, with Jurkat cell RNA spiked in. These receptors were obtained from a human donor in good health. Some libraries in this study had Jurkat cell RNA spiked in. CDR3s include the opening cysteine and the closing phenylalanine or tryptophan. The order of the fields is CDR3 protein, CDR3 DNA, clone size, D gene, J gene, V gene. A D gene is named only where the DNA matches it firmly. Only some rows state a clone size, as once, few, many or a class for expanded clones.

CDR3: CASNAGGSTDTQYF; DNA: TGTGCCAGCAATGCGGGGGGTAGCACAGATACGCAGTATTTT; size: many; D: TRBD2; J: TRBJ2-3; V: TRBV28
CDR3: CASSTTSGSLTGELFF; DNA: TGTGCCAGCAGCACGACTAGCGGGAGTCTTACCGGGGAGCTGTTTTTT; size: many; D: TRBD2; J: TRBJ2-2; V: TRBV5-4
CDR3: CASSPTRTSTDTQYF; DNA: TGTGCCAGCAGTCCCACCAGGACTAGCACAGATACGCAGTATTTT; size: many; D: -; J: TRBJ2-3; V: TRBV13
CDR3: CASSLGYGVPSGDGYTF; DNA: TGTGCCAGCAGCTTAGGCTACGGGGTCCCCTCGGGAGATGGCTACACCTTC; size: many; D: -; J: TRBJ1-2; V: TRBV13
CDR3: CSAGVRLAGGRGQYF; DNA: TGCAGTGCTGGCGTTAGACTAGCGGGGGGGCGGGGGCAGTACTTC; size: -; D: TRBD2; J: TRBJ2-7; V: TRBV20-1
CDR3: CASSGALAANEAFF; DNA: TGTGCCAGCAGTGGAGCGCTGGCAGCGAACGAAGCTTTCTTT; size: few; D: -; J: TRBJ1-1; V: TRBV2
CDR3: CASSETGMNTGELFF; DNA: TGTGCCAGCAGCGAGACAGGGATGAACACCGGGGAGCTGTTTTTT; size: many; D: TRBD1; J: TRBJ2-2; V: TRBV7-9
CDR3: CASSQDGSYEQYF; DNA: TGTGCCAGCAGTCAGGACGGATCCTACGAGCAGTACTTC; size: many; D: -; J: TRBJ2-7; V: TRBV6-5
CDR3: CASSHGGGPFSKNIQYF; DNA: TGTGCCAGCAGCCACGGGGGAGGGCCTTTCAGCAAAAACATTCAGTACTTC; size: many; D: TRBD2; J: TRBJ2-4; V: TRBV7-9
CDR3: CASSLWGANQPQHF; DNA: TGTGCCAGCAGTTTATGGGGCGCCAATCAGCCCCAGCATTTT; size: many; D: -; J: TRBJ1-5; V: TRBV28
CDR3: CASSSYSGELEKLFF; DNA: TGTGCCAGCAGTAGCTATTCAGGGGAACTTGAAAAACTGTTTTTT; size: few; D: -; J: TRBJ1-4; V: TRBV27
CDR3: CSVEIPGTTSYEQYF; DNA: TGCAGCGTTGAGATCCCCGGGACAACCTCCTACGAGCAGTACTTC; size: many; D: -; J: TRBJ2-7; V: TRBV29-1
CDR3: CASGTGGLTEAFF; DNA: TGTGCCAGCGGGACAGGGGGCCTCACTGAAGCTTTCTTT; size: many; D: TRBD1; J: TRBJ1-1; V: TRBV27
CDR3: CASSPPFEPAGTSGNTIYF; DNA: TGTGCCAGCAGCCCCCCCTTCGAGCCAGCCGGTACCTCTGGAAACACCATATATTTT; size: many; D: -; J: TRBJ1-3; V: TRBV7-9
CDR3: CASSLPDPPQETQYF; DNA: TGTGCCAGCAGCCTCCCGGACCCACCTCAGGAGACCCAGTACTTC; size: many; D: -; J: TRBJ2-5; V: TRBV4-2
CDR3: CSVPTPGGSSGELFF; DNA: TGCAGCGTACCAACACCAGGGGGCTCGTCCGGGGAGCTGTTTTTT; size: many; D: TRBD1; J: TRBJ2-2; V: TRBV29-1
CDR3: CASSQDIARYNEQFF; DNA: TGCGCCAGCAGCCAAGATATTGCGAGGTACAATGAGCAGTTCTTC; size: many; D: -; J: TRBJ2-1; V: TRBV4-3
CDR3: CASSQDGGRGSEAFF; DNA: TGCGCCAGCAGCCAAGATGGCGGGAGGGGCTCTGAAGCTTTCTTT; size: many; D: -; J: TRBJ1-1; V: TRBV4-3
CDR3: CSADGAVGERGDKSTDTQYF; DNA: TGCAGTGCTGACGGTGCTGTCGGCGAGCGGGGGGACAAAAGCACAGATACGCAGTATTTT; size: few; D: TRBD2; J: TRBJ2-3; V: TRBV20-1
CDR3: CASSLAPAGDNTDTQYF; DNA: TGTGCCAGCAGCTTAGCTCCTGCGGGAGACAACACAGATACGCAGTATTTT; size: many; D: TRBD2; J: TRBJ2-3; V: TRBV13
CDR3: CACTAWTSSGPEETQYF; DNA: TGTGCCTGTACCGCCTGGACCTCATCTGGGCCAGAAGAGACCCAGTACTTC; size: few; D: -; J: TRBJ2-5; V: TRBV30
CDR3: CASSWPPNYGYTF; DNA: TGTGCCAGCAGCTGGCCCCCTAACTATGGCTACACCTTC; size: -; D: -; J: TRBJ1-2; V: TRBV3-2
CDR3: CASRLGSLDSTGELFF; DNA: TGTGCCAGCAGACTAGGGTCACTAGATAGCACCGGGGAGCTGTTTTTT; size: many; D: -; J: TRBJ2-2; V: TRBV9
CDR3: CSALRGVGELFF; DNA: TGCAGTGCCCTCCGGGGGGTCGGGGAGCTGTTTTTT; size: many; D: TRBD2; J: TRBJ2-2; V: TRBV20-1
CDR3: CASSTHWTPAIGQPQHF; DNA: TGTGCCAGTAGTACCCACTGGACCCCGGCGATTGGTCAGCCCCAGCATTTT; size: many; D: -; J: TRBJ1-5; V: TRBV19
CDR3: CASRLQGANTGELFF; DNA: TGTGCCAGCAGACTACAGGGGGCGAATACCGGGGAGCTGTTTTTT; size: many; D: TRBD1; J: TRBJ2-2; V: TRBV28
CDR3: CASSRLAGGEPEQFF; DNA: TGTGCCAGCAGCCGTCTAGCGGGAGGTGAGCCCGAGCAGTTCTTC; size: -; D: TRBD2; J: TRBJ2-1; V: TRBV7-9
CDR3: CASSSRGGVTEAFF; DNA: TGTGCCAGCAGCTCACGGGGGGGGGTCACTGAAGCTTTCTTT; size: many; D: -; J: TRBJ1-1; V: TRBV7-2
CDR3: CASSGQASTDTQYF; DNA: TGTGCCAGCAGCGGACAGGCGAGCACAGATACGCAGTATTTT; size: few; D: TRBD1; J: TRBJ2-3; V: TRBV11-2
CDR3: CASSGEKGDDEQFF; DNA: TGTGCCAGCAGCGGAGAAAAGGGGGACGATGAGCAGTTCTTC; size: many; D: -; J: TRBJ2-1; V: TRBV4-2
CDR3: CASSSLSGTDLYEQYF; DNA: TGTGCCAGCAGCTCATTGTCCGGGACAGACCTCTACGAGCAGTACTTC; size: many; D: TRBD1; J: TRBJ2-7; V: TRBV7-9
CDR3: CASSGQAPTLSGANVLTF; DNA: TGTGCCAGCAGTGGACAGGCCCCTACCTTATCTGGGGCCAACGTCCTGACTTTC; size: many; D: -; J: TRBJ2-6; V: TRBV25-1
CDR3: CATSGGGQGTEAFF; DNA: TGTGCCACCAGCGGCGGGGGTCAGGGGACTGAAGCTTTCTTT; size: many; D: -; J: TRBJ1-1; V: TRBV24-1
CDR3: CASGLLTSGQETQYF; DNA: TGTGCTAGTGGTTTATTAACAAGCGGCCAAGAGACCCAGTACTTC; size: -; D: -; J: TRBJ2-5; V: TRBV12-5
CDR3: CASSFAGQPQHF; DNA: TGTGCCAGCAGCTTTGCTGGTCAGCCCCAGCATTTT; size: many; D: -; J: TRBJ1-5; V: TRBV7-9
CDR3: CASSYSHLNTEAFF; DNA: TGTGCCAGCAGTTACAGTCACCTGAACACTGAAGCTTTCTTT; size: many; D: -; J: TRBJ1-1; V: TRBV6-5
CDR3: CSARDRGDGAWQPQHF; DNA: TGCAGTGCTAGAGACAGGGGGGATGGGGCTTGGCAGCCCCAGCATTTT; size: many; D: TRBD1; J: TRBJ1-5; V: TRBV20-1
CDR3: CASSLVGQSPTEAFF; DNA: TGTGCCAGCAGCTTAGTAGGGCAGTCTCCAACTGAAGCTTTCTTT; size: many; D: -; J: TRBJ1-1; V: TRBV7-2
CDR3: CASSIGGARNEQYF; DNA: TGTGCCAGTAGTATTGGGGGGGCGCGGAACGAGCAGTACTTC; size: many; D: -; J: TRBJ2-7; V: TRBV19
CDR3: CASSLWTSGYTDTQYF; DNA: TGTGCCAGCAGTCTTTGGACTAGCGGCTACACAGATACGCAGTATTTT; size: -; D: TRBD2; J: TRBJ2-3; V: TRBV12-3/TRBV12-4
CDR3: CASSPRTYSYEQYF; DNA: TGTGCCAGCAGCCCACGGACTTACTCCTACGAGCAGTACTTC; size: many; D: -; J: TRBJ2-7; V: TRBV7-2
CDR3: CASSPPAGGQEAQYF; DNA: TGTGCCAGCAGCCCACCAGCGGGGGGGCAAGAGGCCCAGTACTTC; size: few; D: TRBD2; J: TRBJ2-5; V: TRBV7-9
CDR3: CASSLGQIPNYGYTF; DNA: TGTGCCAGCAGCTTGGGCCAGATCCCTAACTATGGCTACACCTTC; size: many; D: -; J: TRBJ1-2; V: TRBV5-4
CDR3: CASSSGRSLSGNTIYF; DNA: TGTGCCAGCAGCTCAGGACGGAGCCTCTCTGGAAACACCATATATTTT; size: many; D: -; J: TRBJ1-3; V: TRBV7-9
CDR3: CASSLLTGTGPAGEKLFF; DNA: TGTGCCAGCAGTCTACTCACCGGGACAGGCCCTGCGGGTGAAAAACTGTTTTTT; size: many; D: TRBD1; J: TRBJ1-4; V: TRBV27
CDR3: CASSPGQGAAREQYF; DNA: TGTGCCAGCAGCCCTGGGCAGGGGGCAGCTCGCGAGCAGTACTTC; size: many; D: TRBD1; J: TRBJ2-7; V: TRBV7-9
CDR3: CSAKPGGETQYF; DNA: TGCAGTGCTAAACCGGGAGGGGAGACCCAGTACTTC; size: many; D: TRBD2; J: TRBJ2-5; V: TRBV20-1
CDR3: CASSHRTQETQYF; DNA: TGTGCCAGCAGCCACCGGACCCAAGAGACCCAGTACTTC; size: many; D: -; J: TRBJ2-5; V: TRBV7-8
CDR3: CASSWGHLMNTEAFF; DNA: TGTGCCAGCAGTTGGGGACACCTCATGAACACTGAAGCTTTCTTT; size: many; D: -; J: TRBJ1-1; V: TRBV28
CDR3: CASSFTSGGRSVSGANVLTF; DNA: TGTGCCAGCAGCTTTACGTCTGGGGGGCGCTCGGTATCTGGGGCCAACGTCCTGACTTTC; size: -; D: -; J: TRBJ2-6; V: TRBV7-3
CDR3: CASSQEVGDTEAFF; DNA: TGCGCCAGCAGCCAAGAAGTGGGGGACACTGAAGCTTTCTTT; size: many; D: -; J: TRBJ1-1; V: TRBV4-3
CDR3: CASSSTTIGTGELFF; DNA: TGTGCCAGCAGTTCGACCACCATTGGGACCGGGGAGCTGTTTTTT; size: many; D: -; J: TRBJ2-2; V: TRBV6-6
CDR3: CARGIDTQYF; DNA: TGCGCCCGCGGGATAGATACGCAGTATTTT; size: -; D: -; J: TRBJ2-3; V: TRBV6-8
CDR3: CASTPNPPGTNQPQHF; DNA: TGTGCCAGCACCCCTAACCCTCCCGGGACAAATCAGCCCCAGCATTTT; size: few; D: -; J: TRBJ1-5; V: TRBV28
CDR3: CSARDPTGMNTEAFF; DNA: TGCAGTGCTAGAGACCCTACAGGGATGAACACTGAAGCTTTCTTT; size: -; D: -; J: TRBJ1-1; V: TRBV20-1
CDR3: CASSLVATETQYF; DNA: TGTGCCAGCAGTTTGGTGGCTACGGAGACCCAGTACTTC; size: -; D: -; J: TRBJ2-5; V: TRBV27
CDR3: CASSQDFAGRIVGSYEQYF; DNA: TGTGCCAGCAGCCAAGATTTCGCTGGAAGAATTGTAGGCTCCTACGAGCAGTACTTC; size: few; D: -; J: TRBJ2-7; V: TRBV4-2